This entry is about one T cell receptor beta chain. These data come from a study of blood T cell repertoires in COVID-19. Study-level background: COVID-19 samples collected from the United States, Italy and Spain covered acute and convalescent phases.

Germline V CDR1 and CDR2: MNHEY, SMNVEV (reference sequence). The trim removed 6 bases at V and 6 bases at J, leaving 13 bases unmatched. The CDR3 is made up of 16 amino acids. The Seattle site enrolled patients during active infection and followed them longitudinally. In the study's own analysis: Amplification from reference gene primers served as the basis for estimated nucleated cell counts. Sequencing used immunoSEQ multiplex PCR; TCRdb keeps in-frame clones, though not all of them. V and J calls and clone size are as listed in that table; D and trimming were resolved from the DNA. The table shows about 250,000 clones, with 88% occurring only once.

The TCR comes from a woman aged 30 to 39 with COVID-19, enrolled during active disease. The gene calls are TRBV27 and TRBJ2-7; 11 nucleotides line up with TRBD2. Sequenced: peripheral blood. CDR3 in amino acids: CASRPLAGGLGAEQYF. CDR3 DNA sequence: TGTGCCAGCAGGCCCCTAGCGGGGGGACTAGGAGCCGAGCAGTACTTC.